The TCR beta chain under discussion was sequenced for a study of Graves' ophthalmopathy and Graves' hyperthyroidism. This clonotype was counted at least ten times. Trimming took 4 bases from V and 7 from J; bases not matched to a gene: 6. CDR3 length: 13 amino acids. CDR1 and CDR2 from the germline V gene are SGHRS and YFSETQ. The authors amplified TCR beta CDR3 regions, and they did so from RNA transcripts for repertoire sequencing. HTBI primers were employed in first-round RT-PCR, then a second-round multiplex PCR followed. TCRdb reprocessed the multiplex PCR reads via MiXCR and lists one record per CDR3 protein. The table has approximately 210,000 distinct CDR3 sequences, 25% to 35% seen once.

This chain connects TRBV5-1 to TRBJ2-7; 9 nucleotides line up with TRBD1. The TCR sequence derives from a man in his fifties or sixties with Graves' ophthalmopathy. Sequencing input: peripheral blood. The CDR3 coding sequence is TGCGCCAGCAGCCCCCGGACAGGGGTAGAGCAGTACTTC. Translating it yields CASSPRTGVEQYF.